The T cell receptor (beta chain) under discussion was sequenced for a study of cytomegalovirus exposure and HLA in healthy donors. Study conclusions and caveats: Fewer N-insertions (relative to the 666-donor mean) were reportedly seen in an Asian-associated ancestry cluster in a later analysis. There were under 200 TCR beta chains listed as cytomegalovirus-associated.

Germline CDR1 and CDR2: SGHDN and FVKESK. CDR3 length: 15 amino acids. Trimming removed 1 base at V and 4 bases at J, with 11 bases between. A multiplex PCR was run with 60 Vbeta primers and 13 Jbeta primers. Produced via immunoSEQ multiplex PCR; TCRdb's table is partial and in-frame only. The table lists around 190,000 clones, around 79% of them singletons, with roughly 1.6% in the top ten. Turning to this clone: Its antigen is unknown.

Whereas donors were nominally healthy upon sampling, unrecorded immune exposures were probable. The chain employs TRBV14 and TRBJ2-1; D is unresolved. The source is a young woman in good health and CMV-seronegative. The sample consisted of PBMCs. CDR3 amino acids: CASSQGSGAYNEQFF. CDR3 nucleotides: TGTGCCAGCAGCCAAGGTTCAGGCGCATACAATGAGCAGTTCTTC.